Listed here are 2 T cell receptor beta chains from one sample, sequenced in a study of early T cells in non-severe SARS-CoV-2 infection. Via MiXCR, TCRdb re-called the 5' RACE reads, giving one row per CDR3 protein. The repertoire holds tens of thousands of distinct CDR3 sequences, with approximately 13% as singletons. What was sequenced was whole blood. These receptors were obtained from an adult who was a healthcare worker with PCR-confirmed SARS-CoV-2 infection or an uninfected control (not recorded which).

With regard to this clonotype: This may be a read error, as it is one base from a much larger clone. The gene calls are TRBV29-1 and TRBJ2-1; 11 bases line up with TRBD1. Germline V gene data show CDR1 as SQVTM and CDR2 as ANQGSEA. The CDR3 is 14 amino acids. Here the CDR3 reads CSAVDRGHYNELFF. As DNA, the CDR3 is TGCAGCGCCGTGGACAGGGGGCACTACAATGAGCTGTTCTTC.

This clonotype was counted ten times or more. This chain joins TRBV5-1 and TRBJ1-1; 9 bases are a match to TRBD1. The V and J ends lost 4 bases and 6 bases, in that order; junction bases with no gene match: 7. This CDR3 comprises 14 residues. CDR1 and CDR2 from the germline V gene are SGHRS and YFSETQ. CDR3 DNA: TGCGCCAGCAGCCTAGGGACAGGGAGCGCTGAAGCTTTCTTT. Protein: CASSLGTGSAEAFF.